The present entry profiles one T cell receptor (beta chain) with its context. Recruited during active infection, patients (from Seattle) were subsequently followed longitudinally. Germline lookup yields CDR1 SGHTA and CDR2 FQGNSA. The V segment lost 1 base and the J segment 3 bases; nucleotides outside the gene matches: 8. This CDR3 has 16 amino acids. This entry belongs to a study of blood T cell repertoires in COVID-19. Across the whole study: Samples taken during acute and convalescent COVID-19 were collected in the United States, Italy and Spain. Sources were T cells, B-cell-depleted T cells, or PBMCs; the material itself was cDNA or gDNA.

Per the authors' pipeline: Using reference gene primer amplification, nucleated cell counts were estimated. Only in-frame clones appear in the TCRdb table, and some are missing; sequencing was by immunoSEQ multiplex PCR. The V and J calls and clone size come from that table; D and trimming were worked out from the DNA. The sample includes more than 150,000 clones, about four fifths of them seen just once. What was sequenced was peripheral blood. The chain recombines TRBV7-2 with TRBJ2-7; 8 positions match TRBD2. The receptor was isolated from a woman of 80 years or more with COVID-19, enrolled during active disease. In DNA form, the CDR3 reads TGTGCCAGCAGCTTAGTTCTAGCGGGCTCCCTCTACGAGCAGTACTTC. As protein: CASSLVLAGSLYEQYF.